The rows below give T cell receptor beta chains drawn from one sample of a study of blood T cell repertoires in COVID-19. The assay was immunoSEQ multiplex PCR, and TCRdb's table has in-frame clones only and misses some. The repertoire includes approximately 49,000 clones, about 81% of them detected once, and under 3% sits in the top ten. What was sequenced was peripheral blood. The receptors come from a man between 45 and 60 years old with acute or convalescent COVID-19. CDR3s include the opening cysteine and the closing phenylalanine or tryptophan. The D gene is left open where the match is weak. The size field is filled for only some rows; it gives once, few, many or a size class.

TRBD2	TRBV12-5	TRBJ2-3	-	CASGLERGGITDTQYF	TGTGCTAGTGGTTTGGAGCGCGGGGGGATCACAGATACGCAGTATTTT
TRBD1	TRBV9	TRBJ2-1	-	CASSVGQGARNEQFF	TGTGCCAGCAGCGTGGGACAGGGGGCGCGAAATGAGCAGTTCTTC
-	TRBV5-4	TRBJ2-7	few	CASTPGSGEQYF	TGTGCCAGCACCCCCGGATCAGGGGAGCAGTACTTC
-	TRBV19	TRBJ2-2	-	CASSMPVAGELFF	TGTGCCAGTAGTATGCCAGTCGCCGGGGAGCTGTTTTTT
TRBD2	TRBV5-1	TRBJ2-2	-	CASGTTGLANTGELFF	TGCGCCAGCGGGACTACCGGGCTTGCGAACACCGGGGAGCTGTTTTTT
TRBD2	TRBV6-5	TRBJ2-3	-	CASSYSSGGPGDTQYF	TGTGCCAGCAGTTACTCCAGCGGGGGGCCGGGAGATACGCAGTATTTT
-	TRBV21-1	TRBJ1-6	-	CASSKGGSSFNSPLHF	TGTGCCAGCAGCAAAGGCGGGTCCAGTTTTAATTCACCCCTCCACTTT
TRBD1	TRBV2	TRBJ2-5	-	CASSPDRGYQETQYF	TGTGCCAGCAGTCCGGACAGGGGGTACCAAGAGACCCAGTACTTC
TRBD1	TRBV12-3/TRBV12-4	TRBJ2-2	-	CASSSGTGRLFF	TGTGCCAGCAGCTCCGGGACAGGCAGGCTGTTTTTT
-	TRBV3-1/TRBV3-2	TRBJ1-3	few	CASSQEAGTGNTIYF	TGTGCCAGCAGCCAAGAGGCCGGGACTGGAAACACCATATATTTT
-	TRBV18	TRBJ1-1	-	CASSPRDLGLDTEAFF	TGTGCCAGCTCACCTCGGGACTTGGGGTTGGACACTGAAGCTTTCTTT
TRBD2	TRBV19	TRBJ2-2	-	CASSIRGLAGALNTGELFF	TGTGCCAGTAGTATCCGAGGACTAGCGGGGGCCTTGAACACCGGGGAGCTGTTTTTT
TRBD1	TRBV19	TRBJ1-4	-	CASNRGRGEKLFF	TGTGCCAGTAACAGGGGGCGCGGTGAAAAACTGTTTTTT
-	TRBV27	TRBJ2-1	-	CASRYLSSYNEQFF	TGTGCCAGCCGTTATCTGAGCTCCTACAATGAGCAGTTCTTC
-	TRBV5-4	TRBJ2-7	once	CASSLDRFSYEQYF	TGTGCCAGCAGCTTGGATAGATTCTCCTACGAGCAGTACTTC
TRBD2	TRBV5-4	TRBJ2-7	-	CASSGGLAGGIAYEQYF	TGTGCCAGCAGCGGGGGACTAGCGGGGGGCATCGCCTACGAGCAGTACTTC
TRBD2	TRBV18	TRBJ2-1	-	CASSPLGLAGGEQFF	TGTGCCAGCTCACCCCTCGGACTAGCGGGAGGTGAGCAGTTCTTC
TRBD2	TRBV11-2	TRBJ2-2	-	CASSPGRGINTGELFF	TGTGCCAGCAGCCCAGGGCGGGGGATTAACACCGGGGAGCTGTTTTTT
TRBD1	TRBV7-9	TRBJ1-6	-	CASSLRDRGGSPLHF	TGTGCCAGCAGCCTCCGGGACAGGGGCGGTTCACCCCTCCACTTT
TRBD2	TRBV18	TRBJ2-2	-	CASSPGLAGSPILTGELFF	TGTGCCAGCTCACCCGGACTAGCGGGATCCCCAATCCTCACCGGGGAGCTGTTTTTT
-	TRBV5-1	TRBJ2-3	-	CASSLQGYTDTQYF	TGCGCCAGCAGCCTACAGGGCTACACAGATACGCAGTATTTT
TRBD2	TRBV27	TRBJ2-7	-	CASSLSTSGHYEQYF	TGTGCCAGCAGTTTATCGACTAGCGGACACTACGAGCAGTACTTC
-	TRBV5-1	TRBJ2-1	-	CASSPEVSPNEQFF	TGCGCCAGCTCCCCAGAGGTTAGTCCTAATGAGCAGTTCTTC
-	TRBV10-3	TRBJ2-7	-	CAAGLSYEQYF	TGTGCCGCCGGACTATCCTACGAGCAGTACTTC
-	TRBV6-5	TRBJ1-1	-	CASTTPGYGSAFF	TGTGCCAGCACCACCCCAGGGTACGGCTCAGCTTTCTTT
-	TRBV3-1/TRBV3-2	TRBJ1-1	-	CASSQVSGNTEAFF	TGTGCCAGCAGCCAAGTTTCCGGGAACACTGAAGCTTTCTTT
TRBD1	TRBV12-3/TRBV12-4	TRBJ1-6	-	CASHDRDSPLHF	TGTGCCAGCCACGACAGGGACTCACCCCTCCACTTT
TRBD1	TRBV4-1	TRBJ2-1	many	CASSQRQGAYNEQFF	TGCGCCAGCAGCCAGAGACAGGGGGCCTACAATGAGCAGTTCTTC
-	TRBV3-1/TRBV3-2	TRBJ2-7	-	CASTDYYEQYF	TGTGCCAGCACGGACTACTACGAGCAGTACTTC
TRBD1	TRBV28	TRBJ1-5	-	CASSSDRGSNQPQHF	TGTGCCAGCAGCTCCGACAGGGGTAGCAATCAGCCCCAGCATTTT
-	TRBV18	TRBJ2-7	-	CASTSDSTYEQYF	TGTGCCAGCACCTCGGACTCCACCTACGAGCAGTACTTC
TRBD2	TRBV13	TRBJ2-3	-	CASSFTEAGPSTDTQYF	TGTGCCAGCAGCTTTACAGAAGCGGGACCTAGCACAGATACGCAGTATTTT
TRBD2	TRBV27	TRBJ2-1	-	CASSIAGGGRNEQFF	TGTGCCAGCAGCATAGCGGGAGGGGGTAGGAATGAGCAGTTCTTC
TRBD1	TRBV10-3	TRBJ2-6	-	CAIRDFRDRESGANVLTF	TGTGCCATCCGAGACTTCCGGGACAGGGAGTCTGGGGCCAACGTCCTGACTTTC
-	TRBV19	TRBJ1-6	-	CASSKGSSPLHF	TGTGCCAGTAGTAAAGGGAGTTCACCCCTCCACTTT
-	TRBV12-5	TRBJ2-7	once	CASARNSFSYEQYF	TGTGCTAGTGCCCGGAACAGCTTCTCCTACGAGCAGTACTTC
TRBD1	TRBV7-8	TRBJ1-6	once	CASSSGTGMRALHF	TGTGCCAGCAGCTCCGGGACAGGGATGAGGGCCCTCCACTTT
TRBD2	TRBV10-3	TRBJ2-7	once	CAIMTAGGWEQYF	TGTGCCATCATGACAGCGGGAGGTTGGGAGCAGTACTTC
-	TRBV7-8	TRBJ1-6	-	CASSPGGGTSPLHF	TGTGCCAGCAGCCCGGGAGGGGGGACTTCACCCCTCCACTTT
TRBD1	TRBV5-1	TRBJ2-7	-	CASSVRQGYYEQYF	TGCGCCAGCAGCGTAAGACAGGGTTACTACGAGCAGTACTTC
-	TRBV18	TRBJ2-5	once	CASSPDSKETQYF	TGTGCCAGCTCACCCGACTCGAAAGAGACCCAGTACTTC
TRBD1	TRBV5-1	TRBJ2-1	-	CASSPGTGTEQFF	TGCGCCAGCAGCCCCGGGACAGGGACTGAGCAGTTCTTC
-	TRBV5-1	TRBJ1-1	-	CASSLSGARETEAFF	TGCGCCAGCAGCTTGTCAGGGGCGCGAGAGACTGAAGCTTTCTTT
TRBD1	TRBV10-3	TRBJ1-1	-	CAISESISAGGADTEAFF	TGTGCCATCAGTGAGTCGATATCAGCAGGGGGCGCGGACACTGAAGCTTTCTTT
-	TRBV6-5	TRBJ2-1	-	CASIDRSGGEQFF	TGTGCCAGCATCGACAGGTCTGGGGGTGAGCAGTTCTTC
-	TRBV12-3/TRBV12-4	TRBJ1-6	-	CASSFDRNSPLHF	TGTGCCAGCAGTTTCGACAGAAATTCACCCCTCCACTTT
-	TRBV7-3	TRBJ2-2	-	CASSTTLGELFF	TGTGCCAGCAGTACCACTCTGGGGGAGCTGTTTTTT
TRBD1	TRBV7-8	TRBJ1-6	-	CASSPTGGNSPLHF	TGTGCCAGCAGCCCGACAGGGGGGAATTCACCCCTCCACTTT
-	TRBV10-3	TRBJ1-2	once	CAIRIGREDFYGYTF	TGTGCCATCAGAATCGGCAGGGAAGATTTCTATGGCTACACCTTC